Each of the 9 T cell receptor beta chains below was sequenced from the same sample in a study of blood T cell repertoires in COVID-19. Profiled with immunoSEQ multiplex PCR; TCRdb holds only in-frame clones, not every one. In the table there are 60,000 to 75,000 clones, around two thirds of which are singletons. Sequencing was performed on PBMCs or T cells enriched from blood (not recorded which). These receptors originate from a woman aged 60-75 years who had been exposed to COVID-19.

J is TRBJ2-5 and V is TRBV9; D possibly corresponds to TRBD1 (5 bases). V lost 0 bases and J lost 7, with 16 bases in between. CDR3 length equals 15 residues. CDR1 is SGDLS and CDR2 is YYNGEE in the germline V gene. DNA of the CDR3: TGTGCCAGCAGCGTAGGCGCAGGGCGAGAAGTGACCCAGTACTTC. Protein product: CASSVGAGREVTQYF. The whole variable domain, filled in from reference TRBV9 and TRBJ2-5, reads DSGVTQTPKHLITATGQRVTLRCSPRSGDLSVYWYQQSLDQGLQFLIQYYNGEERAKGNILERFSAQQFPDLHSELNLSSLELGDSALYFCASSVGAGREVTQYFGPGTRLLVL.

In its sample, this clone was seen a few times. The chain links TRBV11-2 to TRBJ1-3; a possible D gene is TRBD1 (5 bases). The germline V gene has CDR1 SGHAT and CDR2 FQNNGV. V was pared by 5 bases and J by 0 bases, with 8 bases between. This CDR3 spans 14 amino acids. CDR3 amino acids: CASSQGSSGNTIYF. The CDR3 coding sequence is TGTGCCAGCAGCCAGGGAAGCTCTGGAAACACCATATATTTT.

The rearrangement links TRBV7-2 to TRBJ1-4; the D is unclear. CDR3 size: 12 residues. Trimming took off 1 base at V and 8 bases at J, with 5 bases between the two ends. The germline V gene has CDR1 SGHTA and CDR2 FQGNSA. As DNA, the CDR3 is TGTGCCAGCAGCTTAGTGGGCGAAAAACTGTTTTTT. Translating gives CASSLVGEKLFF.

V usage is TRBV6-5 and J usage is TRBJ2-2; 8 bases map to TRBD2. Trimming removed 6 bases from V and 3 bases from J; junction bases left unmatched: 0. The CDR3 has 13 residues. Germline CDR1 MNHEY, CDR2 SVGAGI. The CDR3 loop is CASSGGDTGELFF. The CDR3 DNA reads TGTGCCAGCAGCGGGGGGGACACCGGGGAGCTGTTTTTT.

This clone has just one count. The chain carries TRBV29-1 and TRBJ1-2; 7 bases are a match to TRBD1. CDR3 size: 14 residues. V gave up 0 bases and J gave up 8 bases; unmatched junction bases: 9. Germline lookup yields CDR1 SQVTM and CDR2 ANQGSEA. The CDR3 sequence is CSVEDNGRGVGYTF. For the CDR3, the DNA is TGCAGCGTTGAAGATAATGGCAGGGGGGTAGGCTACACCTTC. Together with reference TRBV29-1 and TRBJ1-2, the CDR3 gives the full variable domain: SAVISQKPSRDICQRGTSLTIQCQVDSQVTMMFWYRQQPGQSLTLIATANQGSEATYESGFVIDKFPISRPNLTFSTLTVSNMSPEDSSIYLCSVEDNGRGVGYTFGSGTRLTVV.

This chain uses TRBV27 with TRBJ1-1, with D unresolved. Between the trimmed V and J ends, which lost 6 bases and 0 bases, there was a span of 8 bases. The CDR3 spans 13 residues. Looked up from germline, CDR1 is MNHEY and CDR2 is SMNVEV (reference sequence). The CDR3 sequence: CASSLSMNTEAFF. The CDR3 DNA reads as TGTGCCAGCAGCCTATCGATGAACACTGAAGCTTTCTTT.

The V and J genes are TRBV2 and TRBJ2-5, with 11 bases matching TRBD2. Germline CDR1 reads SNHLY; CDR2 reads FYNNEI. This CDR3 has 15 residues. The V and J ends lost 6 bases and 0 bases, in that order; junction bases with no gene match: 3. Here the CDR3 DNA reads TGTGCCAGCAGCGGGACTAGCGGTTACCAAGAGACCCAGTACTTC. This codes for CASSGTSGYQETQYF. The full variable domain, in which reference TRBV2 and TRBJ2-5 provide the parts outside the CDR3, is EPEVTQTPSHQVTQMGQEVILRCVPISNHLYFYWYRQILGQKVEFLVSFYNNEISEKSEIFDDQFSVERPDGSNFTLKIRSTKLEDSAMYFCASSGTSGYQETQYFGPGTRLLVL.

This clone was counted ten times or more. The rearrangement joins TRBV3-1 (or the pseudogene TRBV3-2) to TRBJ1-4; TRBD1 matches at 8 bases. The length of the CDR3 is 15 residues. Per germline, CDR1 LGHDT and CDR2 YNNKEL (reference sequence). V lost 6 bases, J lost 5 bases, and 8 bases stayed unmatched. The CDR3, as DNA: TGTGCCAGCAGTCGAAGGGACAGGATAAATGAAAAACTGTTTTTT. Translating gives CASSRRDRINEKLFF.

CDR3 amino acids: CASGGPTDTQYF. The CDR3, as DNA: TGTGCCAGTGGAGGTCCTACAGATACGCAGTATTTT. This chain joins TRBV2 and TRBJ2-3; D possibly corresponds to TRBD2 (5 bases). CDR1 SNHLY and CDR2 FYNNEI come from the germline V gene. This CDR3 contains 12 residues. Between the trimmed V and J ends, which lost 9 bases and 3 bases, there was a span of 10 bases. Based on the CDR3 plus reference TRBV2 and TRBJ2-3, the full variable domain is EPEVTQTPSHQVTQMGQEVILRCVPISNHLYFYWYRQILGQKVEFLVSFYNNEISEKSEIFDDQFSVERPDGSNFTLKIRSTKLEDSAMYFCASGGPTDTQYFGPGTRLTVL.